This T cell receptor beta chain was sequenced in a study of blood T cell repertoires in COVID-19. The CDR3 spans 14 residues. CDR1 is LNHDA, CDR2 SQIVND, per germline (reference sequence). After removal of 5 bases from V and 4 bases from J, the junction contained 5 bases not matched to a gene. The data were produced by immunoSEQ multiplex PCR, yet TCRdb's version contains in-frame clones alone and is incomplete. Here the sample spans tens of thousands of clones, approximately 90% being singletons. This TCR was recovered from a woman aged 55-69 years with acute or convalescent COVID-19. Sequencing was performed on peripheral blood. J is TRBJ1-2 and V is TRBV19; 9 nucleotides align to TRBD1. In nucleotides, the CDR3 is TGTGCCAGTAGTCTCCGGGACAGGGCCTATGGCTACACCTTC. It translates to CASSLRDRAYGYTF.